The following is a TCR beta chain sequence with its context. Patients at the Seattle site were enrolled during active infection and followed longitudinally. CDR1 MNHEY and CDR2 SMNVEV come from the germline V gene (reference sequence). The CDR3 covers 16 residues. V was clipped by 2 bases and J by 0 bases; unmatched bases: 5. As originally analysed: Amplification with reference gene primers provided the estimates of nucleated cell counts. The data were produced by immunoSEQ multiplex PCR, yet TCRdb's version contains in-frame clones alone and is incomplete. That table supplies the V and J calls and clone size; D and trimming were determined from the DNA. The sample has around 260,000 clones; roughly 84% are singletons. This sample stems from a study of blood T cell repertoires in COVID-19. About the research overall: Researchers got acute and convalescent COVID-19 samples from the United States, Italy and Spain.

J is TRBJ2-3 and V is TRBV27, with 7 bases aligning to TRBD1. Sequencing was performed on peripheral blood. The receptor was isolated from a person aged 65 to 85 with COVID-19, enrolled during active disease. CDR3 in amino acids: CASSLDDRASTDTQYF. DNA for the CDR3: TGTGCCAGCAGTTTAGATGACAGGGCTAGCACAGATACGCAGTATTTT.